This T cell receptor (beta chain) is from a study of blood T cell repertoires in COVID-19. Background on the study: Sites across the United States, Italy and Spain contributed samples from acute and convalescent COVID-19.

The CDR3 totals 11 residues. Trimming took 4 bases from V and 3 from J, leaving 7 bases between them. Looked up from germline, CDR1 is DFQATT and CDR2 is SNEGSKA (reference sequence). Authors' methods: Amplification of reference gene primers was used by the study to estimate nucleated cell counts. The method was immunoSEQ multiplex PCR; TCRdb's version includes in-frame clones alone and lacks a portion of them. V, J and clone size reflect that table, while D and trimming were determined from the DNA. Among roughly 81,000 clones listed, 80% to 90% were seen once. The chain links TRBV20-1 to TRBJ2-7; no reliable D call. This TCR was sampled from a man older than 75 with active or convalescent COVID-19. The sequenced sample was peripheral blood. The CDR3 spells CSATTRYEQYF. In DNA form, the CDR3 reads TGCAGTGCTACGACTCGCTACGAGCAGTACTTC.